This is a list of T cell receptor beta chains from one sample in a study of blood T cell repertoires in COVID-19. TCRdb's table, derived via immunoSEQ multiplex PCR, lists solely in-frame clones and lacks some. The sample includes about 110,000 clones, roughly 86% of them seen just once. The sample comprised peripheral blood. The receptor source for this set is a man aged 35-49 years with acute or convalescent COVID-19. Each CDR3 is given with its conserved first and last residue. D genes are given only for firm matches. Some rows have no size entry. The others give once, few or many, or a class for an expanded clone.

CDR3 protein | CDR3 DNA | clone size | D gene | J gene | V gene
CASSHRGLAGFIGSSGELFF | TGTGCCAGCAGCCACCGGGGACTAGCGGGATTCATCGGTAGTAGCGGGGAGCTGTTTTTT | - | TRBD2 | TRBJ2-2 | TRBV14
CASSPGTGYGYTF | TGTGCCAGCTCCCCCGGGACAGGTTATGGCTACACCTTC | - | TRBD1 | TRBJ1-2 | TRBV18
CAWMKGALNGELFF | TGTGCCTGGATGAAGGGGGCGCTGAACGGGGAGCTGTTTTTT | once | TRBD1 | TRBJ2-2 | TRBV30
CASSLSLAGGRSGELFF | TGTGCCAGCAGCTTATCCCTAGCGGGGGGGCGGAGCGGGGAGCTGTTTTTT | - | TRBD2 | TRBJ2-2 | TRBV7-2
CASSIDRDRTYEQYF | TGTGCCAGTAGTATAGATAGGGACAGGACCTACGAGCAGTACTTC | - | TRBD1 | TRBJ2-7 | TRBV19
CASSLMGGADTQYF | TGTGCCAGCAGCTTAATGGGGGGGGCAGATACGCAGTATTTT | - | TRBD2 | TRBJ2-3 | TRBV7-2
CASSLRGGEQYF | TGTGCCAGCAGCCTACGTGGCGGAGAGCAGTACTTC | - | - | TRBJ2-7 | TRBV3-1/TRBV3-2
CAWGRNQPQHF | TGTGCCTGGGGTAGAAATCAGCCCCAGCATTTT | - | - | TRBJ1-5 | TRBV30
CASSRDRNTEAFF | TGTGCCAGTAGTAGAGACAGGAACACTGAAGCTTTCTTT | - | - | TRBJ1-1 | TRBV19
CASSVLAGTRNEQFF | TGTGCCAGCAGCGTATTAGCGGGGACGAGGAATGAGCAGTTCTTC | - | TRBD2 | TRBJ2-1 | TRBV27
CAWRAGLRSGANVLTF | TGTGCCTGGAGGGCAGGCCTTCGGTCTGGGGCCAACGTCCTGACTTTC | once | - | TRBJ2-6 | TRBV30
CASSRQVIYGYTF | TGTGCCAGTAGTAGACAGGTGATCTATGGCTACACCTTC | - | - | TRBJ1-2 | TRBV19
CAWSSMNTEAFF | TGTGCCTGGAGTTCCATGAACACTGAAGCTTTCTTT | - | - | TRBJ1-1 | TRBV30
CASKEGPLNYEQYF | TGTGCCAGCAAGGAGGGGCCACTGAACTACGAGCAGTACTTC | - | - | TRBJ2-7 | TRBV6-5
CATDVARRGTGELFF | TGTGCCACCGACGTCGCTAGGAGGGGTACCGGGGAGCTGTTTTTT | - | - | TRBJ2-2 | TRBV28
CASSYSTGGPNEKLFF | TGTGCCAGCAGTTACTCCACAGGGGGCCCTAATGAAAAACTGTTTTTT | - | TRBD1 | TRBJ1-4 | TRBV6-5
CATSGGDRSDTEAFF | TGTGCCACCAGCGGAGGGGACAGGTCGGACACTGAAGCTTTCTTT | - | TRBD1 | TRBJ1-1 | TRBV15
CACSEGDQPQHF | TGTGCCTGTAGCGAGGGGGATCAGCCCCAGCATTTT | - | - | TRBJ1-5 | TRBV30
CASSSQLAGAPHYPYEQYF | TGTGCCAGCAGCTCACAACTAGCGGGAGCTCCCCATTACCCCTACGAGCAGTACTTC | - | TRBD2 | TRBJ2-7 | TRBV11-2
CASSEAIGMNTEAFF | TGTGCCAGCAGTGAAGCGATCGGTATGAACACTGAAGCTTTCTTT | - | - | TRBJ1-1 | TRBV2
CASSETQGRYNEQFF | TGTGCCAGCAGTGAAACTCAAGGGAGATACAATGAGCAGTTCTTC | - | - | TRBJ2-1 | TRBV6-1
CASSYWQGIDQPQHF | TGTGCCAGCAGTTACTGGCAGGGGATCGATCAGCCCCAGCATTTT | - | - | TRBJ1-5 | TRBV6-2/TRBV6-3
CASSASGGPETQYF | TGCGCCAGCAGCGCTAGCGGGGGGCCGGAGACCCAGTACTTC | - | TRBD2 | TRBJ2-5 | TRBV5-1
CASSLGPAYGYTF | TGTGCCAGCAGCTTGGGGCCTGCTTATGGCTACACCTTC | - | - | TRBJ1-2 | TRBV5-6
CASSQSGGATDTQYF | TGTGCCAGCAGCCAAAGCGGGGGGGCCACAGATACGCAGTATTTT | - | TRBD2 | TRBJ2-3 | TRBV7-3
CASSRGDEQYF | TGTGCCAGCAGTCGCGGGGACGAGCAGTACTTC | - | - | TRBJ2-7 | TRBV6-5